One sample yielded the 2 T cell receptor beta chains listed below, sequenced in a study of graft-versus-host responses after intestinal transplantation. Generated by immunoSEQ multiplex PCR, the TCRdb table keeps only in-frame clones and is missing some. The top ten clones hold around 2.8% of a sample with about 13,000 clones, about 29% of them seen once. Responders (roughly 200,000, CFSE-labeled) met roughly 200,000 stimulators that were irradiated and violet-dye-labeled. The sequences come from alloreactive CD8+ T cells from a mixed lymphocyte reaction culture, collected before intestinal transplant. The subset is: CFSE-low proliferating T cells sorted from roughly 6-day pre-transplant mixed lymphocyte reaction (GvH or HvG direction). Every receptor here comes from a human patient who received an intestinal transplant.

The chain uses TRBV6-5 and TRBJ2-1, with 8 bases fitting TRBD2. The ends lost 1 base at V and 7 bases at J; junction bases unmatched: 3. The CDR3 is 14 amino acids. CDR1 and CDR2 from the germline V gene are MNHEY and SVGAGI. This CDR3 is CASSYFSGENEQFF. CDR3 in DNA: TGTGCCAGCAGTTACTTTAGCGGGGAAAATGAGCAGTTCTTC.

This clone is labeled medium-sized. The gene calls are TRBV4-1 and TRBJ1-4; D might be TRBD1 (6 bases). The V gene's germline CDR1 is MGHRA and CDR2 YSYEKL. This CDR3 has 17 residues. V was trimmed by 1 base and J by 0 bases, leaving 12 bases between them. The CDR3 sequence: CASSQARGEATNEKLFF. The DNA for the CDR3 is TGCGCCAGCAGCCAAGCCAGGGGTGAGGCAACTAATGAAAAACTGTTTTTT.